A single sample is the source of the 20 T cell receptor beta chains below, sequenced in a study of blood T cell repertoires in COVID-19 (dated by TCRdb to about 2020). The method behind the library was the immunoSEQ multiplex PCR assay. In TCRdb, the immuneACCESS table is reduced to in-frame sequences with V and J assigned. These tables do not hold every clone; where another copy was compared, an unresolved V gene accounts for under half, and the others remain unexplained. The sample includes 200,000 to 300,000 clones, with over 70% observed a single time. The biggest ten clones account for approximately 1.5% of the sample. The sample was peripheral blood. The receptors derive from a woman aged 40 to 49 who had recovered from COVID-19.

The chain couples TRBV7-9 to TRBJ1-2, with TRBD1 matching 8 bases. The germline V gene has CDR1 SEHNR and CDR2 FQNEAQ (reference sequence). The CDR3 consists of 14 residues. J lost 5 bases, V lost 7 bases, and 9 bases had no gene match. The DNA of the CDR3 is TGTGCCAGCACCCGACAGGGGCCCTCATATGGCTACACCTTC. As protein: CASTRQGPSYGYTF.

V is TRBV2 and J is TRBJ2-2, with a possible D match to TRBD2 (5 bases). The CDR3 contains 17 residues. Germline-derived CDR1 and CDR2 are SNHLY and FYNNEI. Trimming took off 1 base at V and 3 bases at J, with 15 bases between the two ends. The CDR3 DNA sequence: TGTGCCAGCAGTGAAGTCGGCGGAGGTGTACACACCGGGGAGCTGTTTTTT. It codes for CASSEVGGGVHTGELFF. Together with reference TRBV2 and TRBJ2-2, the CDR3 gives the full variable domain: EPEVTQTPSHQVTQMGQEVILRCVPISNHLYFYWYRQILGQKVEFLVSFYNNEISEKSEIFDDQFSVERPDGSNFTLKIRSTKLEDSAMYFCASSEVGGGVHTGELFFGEGSRLTVL.

The chain carries TRBV25-1 and TRBJ1-1; no definite D call. The V and J ends lost 9 bases and 11 bases respectively, with 16 bases between them. CDR3 length: 11 residues. Germline CDR1 is MGHDK and CDR2 is SYGVNS. The CDR3 loop is CASGPLDLAFF. The CDR3 DNA sequence: TGTGCCAGTGGGCCCCTCGATTTGGCTTTCTTT.

The chain uses TRBV5-4 and TRBJ1-3; 7 bases align to TRBD1. The CDR3 is made up of 14 amino acids. Germline-derived CDR1 and CDR2 are SGHNT and YYREEE (reference sequence). Germline trimming cut 0 bases from V and 6 bases from J; bases unmatched to any gene: 3. The CDR3 is CASSLVGTENTIYF. The CDR3 DNA follows: TGTGCCAGCAGCTTGGTGGGGACAGAAAACACCATATATTTT.

The table lists this clone with a few counts. The chain links TRBV27 to TRBJ1-2; TRBD1 is a possible D gene (5 bases). The CDR3 is made up of 14 amino acids. Deletions cut 3 bases from V and 7 bases from J, with 15 bases between. From germline, CDR1 is MNHEY and CDR2 SMNVEV (reference sequence). The CDR3 loop is CASSFIGGGGGYTF. CDR3 in DNA: TGTGCCAGCAGTTTTATCGGGGGTGGTGGTGGCTACACCTTC.

This chain links TRBV5-6 with TRBJ2-5; perhaps TRBD2 as D (5 bases). The V gene lost 4 bases and the J gene lost 4 bases, with 14 bases spanning the gap. CDR1 and CDR2 (germline): SGHDT, YYEEEE. The CDR3 covers 14 residues. CDR3 amino acids: CASSRGLPIETQYF. The CDR3 DNA is TGTGCCAGCAGCCGAGGACTCCCCATAGAGACCCAGTACTTC. The full variable domain, rest sourced from reference TRBV5-6 and TRBJ2-5, is DAGVTQSPTHLIKTRGQQVTLRCSPKSGHDTVSWYQQALGQGPQFIFQYYEEEERQRGNFPDRFSGHQFPNYSSELNVNALLLGDSALYLCASSRGLPIETQYFGPGTRLLVL.

This chain connects TRBV6-5 to TRBJ2-3; D is unclear. This CDR3 is 13 amino acids long. CDR1 MNHEY and CDR2 SVGAGI come from the germline V gene. V was trimmed by 6 bases and J by 3 bases, leaving 10 bases between them. The CDR3 sequence: CASRVHRTDTQYF. The CDR3 DNA follows: TGTGCCAGCAGGGTCCACAGAACAGATACGCAGTATTTT.

This chain uses TRBV3-1 (or the pseudogene TRBV3-2) with TRBJ2-5; D possibly corresponds to TRBD1 (6 bases). This CDR3 contains 17 residues. Trimming left V 0 bases short and J 5 bases short, with 19 bases between. Germline V CDR1 and CDR2: LGHDT, YNNKEL (reference sequence). The CDR3 DNA is TGTGCCAGCAGCCAAGAAAGGTCGGCAGGGGTGGGGGAGACCCAGTACTTC. Its protein is CASSQERSAGVGETQYF.

The genes are TRBV29-1 and TRBJ1-1, with a weak D call TRBD1 (6 bases). The CDR3 contains 14 residues. Trimming cost V 7 bases and J 4 bases, with 19 bases left between them. Looked up from germline, CDR1 is SQVTM and CDR2 is ANQGSEA. The CDR3 region is CSGQRGGFVTEAFF. The CDR3 coding sequence is TGCAGCGGACAAAGGGGGGGATTTGTCACTGAAGCTTTCTTT.

The gene calls are TRBV5-4 and TRBJ1-2, with TRBD1 matching over 7 bases. Looked up from germline, CDR1 is SGHNT and CDR2 is YYREEE (reference sequence). There are 16 residues in the CDR3. V dropped 9 bases and J dropped 3; count of bases not matched to a gene: 17. CDR3 sequence: CATISRPGGRDYGYTF. The DNA for the CDR3 is TGTGCCACCATTTCCCGACCAGGGGGGCGCGACTATGGCTACACCTTC.

This clone came up once. The chain employs TRBV3-1 (or the pseudogene TRBV3-2) and TRBJ2-2, with D unresolved. The CDR3 is 16 amino acids. CDR1 and CDR2 (germline): LGHDT, YNNKEL (reference sequence). Trimming left V 2 bases short and J 3 bases short, with 13 bases between. CDR3 sequence (DNA): TGTGCCAGCAGCCAACCCCGGTCGGTACACACCGGGGAGCTGTTTTTT. This sequence encodes CASSQPRSVHTGELFF.

The chain joins TRBV10-3 to TRBJ1-5; D unresolved. The V and J ends lost 8 bases and 3 bases respectively, with 8 bases between them. The CDR3 has 12 residues. Germline V gene data show CDR1 as ENHRY and CDR2 as SYGVKD. The CDR3, as DNA: TGTGCCATCTCAGCGAACAATCAGCCCCAGCATTTT. Encoded protein: CAISANNQPQHF.

This chain joins TRBV7-2 and TRBJ1-2; the D gene is possibly TRBD1 (6 bases). The CDR3 spans 14 residues. Germline V CDR1 and CDR2: SGHTA, FQGNSA. Trimming removed 5 bases from V and 3 bases from J, with 13 bases in between. The CDR3 here is CASSIRQADYGYTF. The DNA for the CDR3 is TGTGCCAGCAGCATCAGACAGGCGGACTATGGCTACACCTTC.

V usage is TRBV5-4 and J usage is TRBJ2-5; 11 nucleotides agree with TRBD2. CDR1 and CDR2 (germline): SGHNT, YYREEE (reference sequence). The CDR3 sequence is 16 residues long. V dropped 3 bases and J dropped 1; count of bases not matched to a gene: 5. In nucleotides, the CDR3 is TGTGCCAGCAGCTCTCCCGGGACTAGCGGCCAAGAGACCCAGTACTTC. Its translation is CASSSPGTSGQETQYF.

The V gene is TRBV7-6, the J gene TRBJ1-4; tentatively, D is TRBD1 (5 bases). V was pared by 5 bases and J by 2 bases, with 9 bases between. Per the germline V gene, CDR1 is SGHVS and CDR2 is FNYEAQ. The CDR3 runs to 14 residues. The chain's CDR3 is CASSRQITNEKLFF. The CDR3 DNA follows: TGTGCCAGCAGCAGACAGATTACTAATGAAAAACTGTTTTTT.

The V call is TRBV7-2, the J call TRBJ1-3; the D is unclear. The CDR3 totals 13 residues. The ends were cut back, 1 base at V and 4 bases at J, with 5 bases in the middle. Germline CDR1 SGHTA, CDR2 FQGNSA. As DNA, the CDR3 is TGTGCCAGCAGCTTAGGCGGGGGAAACACCATATATTTT. It specifies CASSLGGGNTIYF.

This chain links TRBV5-6 with TRBJ1-2; possible D gene TRBD1, 5 bases. This CDR3 has 14 amino acids. The germline V gene encodes CDR1 SGHDT and CDR2 YYEEEE. V lost 6 bases, J lost 13 bases, and 25 bases lay in between. CDR3 nucleotide sequence: TGTGCCAGCACACTAAGTGGAACAGGTATCAGGGTCACCTTC. It yields the protein CASTLSGTGIRVTF.

The J gene is TRBJ1-2, the V gene TRBV30; 9 bases are shared with TRBD1. The CDR3 covers 13 residues. With V trimmed by 0 bases and J by 8 bases, 4 bases remained unmatched. CDR1 is GTSNPN and CDR2 is SVGIG in the germline V gene (reference sequence). This chain's CDR3 is CAWSVTGQGGYTF. DNA of the CDR3: TGTGCCTGGAGTGTAACGGGACAGGGCGGCTACACCTTC.

The chain couples TRBV19 to TRBJ1-5; D not certain. CDR1 and CDR2 from the germline V gene are LNHDA and SQIVND (reference sequence). The V end lost 10 bases, the J end lost 0 bases, and 13 bases lay between the germline ends. The CDR3 totals 14 residues. CDR3 sequence: CATARLFSNQPQHF. The DNA of the CDR3 is TGTGCCACCGCGAGACTCTTTAGCAATCAGCCCCAGCATTTT.

V and J are TRBV27 and TRBJ1-1, with 9 bases fitting TRBD1. Germline V gives CDR1 MNHEY, CDR2 SMNVEV (reference sequence). The CDR3 loop spans 15 amino acids. With V trimmed by 7 bases and J by 4 bases, 10 bases remained unmatched. This CDR3 is CASNPDRGGITEAFF. The DNA for the CDR3 is TGTGCCAGCAACCCCGACAGGGGGGGGATCACTGAAGCTTTCTTT.